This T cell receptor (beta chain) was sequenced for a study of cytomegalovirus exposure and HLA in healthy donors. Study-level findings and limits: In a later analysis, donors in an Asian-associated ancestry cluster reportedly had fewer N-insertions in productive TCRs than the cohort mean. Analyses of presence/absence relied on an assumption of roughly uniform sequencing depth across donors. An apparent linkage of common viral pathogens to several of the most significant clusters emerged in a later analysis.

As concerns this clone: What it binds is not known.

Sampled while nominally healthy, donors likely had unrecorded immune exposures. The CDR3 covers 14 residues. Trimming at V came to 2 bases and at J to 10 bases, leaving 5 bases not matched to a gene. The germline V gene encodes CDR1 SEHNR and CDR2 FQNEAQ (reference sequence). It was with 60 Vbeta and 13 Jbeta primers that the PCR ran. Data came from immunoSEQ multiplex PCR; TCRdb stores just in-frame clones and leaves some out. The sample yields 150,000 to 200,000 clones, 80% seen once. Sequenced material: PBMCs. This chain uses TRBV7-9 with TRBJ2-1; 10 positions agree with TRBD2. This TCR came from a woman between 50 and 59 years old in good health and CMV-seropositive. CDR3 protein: CASSLSGTSAEQFF. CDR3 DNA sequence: TGTGCCAGCAGCTTATCCGGGACTAGCGCAGAGCAGTTCTTC.